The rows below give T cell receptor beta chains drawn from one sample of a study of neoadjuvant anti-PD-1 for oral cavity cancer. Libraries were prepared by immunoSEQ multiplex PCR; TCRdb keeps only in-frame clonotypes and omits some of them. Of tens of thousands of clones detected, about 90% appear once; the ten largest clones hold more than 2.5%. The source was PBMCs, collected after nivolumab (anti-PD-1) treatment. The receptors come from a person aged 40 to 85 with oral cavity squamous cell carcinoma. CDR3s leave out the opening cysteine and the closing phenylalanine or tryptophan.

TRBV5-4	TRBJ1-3	ASSLEGLSGNTIY
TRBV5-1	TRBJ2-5	ASSLALAGGETQY
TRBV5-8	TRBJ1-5	ASSLQGQPQH
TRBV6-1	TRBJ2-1	ASSEALDSRKQF
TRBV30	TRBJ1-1	AWSRDSRNTEAF
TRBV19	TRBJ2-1	ASSIGRVYNEQF
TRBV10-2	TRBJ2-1	ASSDGWTSYNEQF
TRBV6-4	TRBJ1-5	ASSLQHGNQPQH
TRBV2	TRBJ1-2	ASSGIPGQTGNYGYT
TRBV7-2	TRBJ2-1	ASTKAGQGYNEQF
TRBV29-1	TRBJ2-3	SGFRAITPTDTQY
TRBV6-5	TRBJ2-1	ASSRQGTSNEQF
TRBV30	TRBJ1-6	AWSGAGAGSSPLH
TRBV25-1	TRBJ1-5	ASSPTGAWNQPQH